This T cell receptor beta chain was observed in a study of cytomegalovirus exposure and HLA in healthy donors. Study information: Drawn from HLA-typed donors, tens of millions of unique TCRs were held in an early data release. Study-wide findings and caveats: It was reportedly the case that the classifier diagnosed cytomegalovirus status with high specificity and sensitivity. Association with HLA alleles at 0.05 false discovery rate was found for 15,000 or so TCR beta sequences in a later analysis.

Notes on this clone: The antigen is undetermined.

PCR primers comprised 60 Vbeta and 13 Jbeta primers. Repertoires were generated with immunoSEQ multiplex PCR, while TCRdb's copy carries only in-frame clones and drops some. The data hold over 150,000 clones, with roughly 81% observed a single time. The CDR3 loop spans 17 amino acids. J was trimmed by 5 bases and V by 3 bases; bases with no gene match: 11. Germline CDR1 reads LGHNA; CDR2 reads YNFKEQ. The receptor was isolated from a man aged 25-45 years in good health and CMV-seropositive. The chain couples TRBV4-2 to TRBJ1-1; 11 bases fit TRBD1. The sample comprised PBMCs. This CDR3 reads CASSQGGQGAKWTEAFF. DNA of the CDR3: TGTGCCAGCAGCCAGGGTGGACAGGGGGCGAAGTGGACTGAAGCTTTCTTT.